These 27 T cell receptor beta chains originate from one sample sequenced in a study of T cell repertoires in cytomegalovirus infection. Each CDR3 protein is one row after TCRdb ran MiXCR on the reads. The data show some 200,000 distinct CDR3 sequences, roughly 9.8% seen once. The sequenced sample consisted of PBMCs. The receptor source for this set is a human donor in good health (CMV status not recorded). Some clones in this sample may be carry-over from other donors' samples.

The rearrangement joins TRBV7-2 to TRBJ1-1; D is perhaps TRBD1 (5 bases). From germline, CDR1 is SGHTA and CDR2 FQGNSA. The CDR3 contains 14 residues. Trimming stripped 1 base from V and 5 bases from J, with 11 bases between. Here the CDR3 reads CASSLDSGGTEAFF. The DNA of the CDR3 is TGTGCCAGCAGCTTAGACTCGGGGGGGACTGAAGCTTTCTTT.

The sample holds many counts of this clonotype. The J gene is TRBJ1-4, the V gene TRBV5-1, with a weak D call TRBD1 (5 bases). CDR1 and CDR2 (germline): SGHRS, YFSETQ. CDR3 length equals 16 residues. V lost 4 bases and J lost 5, with 18 bases in between. CDR3 amino acids: CASSGEGSRTNEKLFF. In DNA form, the CDR3 reads TGCGCCAGCAGCGGCGAGGGGTCCCGGACGAATGAAAAACTGTTTTTT.

This clonotype occurred many times. The chain carries TRBV7-8 and TRBJ2-5, with TRBD2 identical over 8 bases. The V gene's germline CDR1 is SGHVS and CDR2 FQNEAQ. CDR3 length equals 17 residues. V shed 1 base, J shed 1 base, and the junction held 8 bases outside the gene matches. The CDR3 protein is CASSLGRGAGVQETQYF. The CDR3, as DNA: TGTGCCAGCAGCTTAGGGCGGGGGGCCGGGGTCCAAGAGACCCAGTACTTC.

This clonotype has only a few counts. The chain is built from TRBV5-4 and TRBJ2-3, with 15 nucleotides matching TRBD2. The CDR3 runs 18 residues. Germline loops: CDR1 SGHNT, CDR2 YYREEE (reference sequence). V shed 4 bases, J shed 4 bases, and the junction held 10 bases outside the gene matches. The CDR3 sequence: CASSSPGTSGGIPDTQYF. The CDR3 nucleotides read TGTGCCAGCAGCAGTCCCGGGACTAGCGGGGGGATCCCAGATACGCAGTATTTT.

In this sample, this clonotype turned up a few times. The rearrangement links TRBV5-6 to TRBJ1-5; the D gene is possibly TRBD1 (6 bases). CDR3 length equals 16 residues. V was pared by 0 bases and J by 2 bases, with 12 bases between. CDR1 SGHDT and CDR2 YYEEEE come from the germline V gene. Written as DNA, the CDR3 is TGTGCCAGCAGCTTGGAAGCGGGGGCTGGCAATCAGCCCCAGCATTTT. It encodes CASSLEAGAGNQPQHF.

The chain joins TRBV19 to TRBJ2-7, with 12 nucleotides matching TRBD1. This CDR3 has 14 amino acids. Trimming took 3 bases from V and 7 from J; bases not matched to a gene: 4. CDR1 and CDR2 from the germline V gene are LNHDA and SQIVND (reference sequence). CDR3 protein: CASSMGQGAKEQYF. The CDR3, as DNA: TGTGCCAGTAGTATGGGACAGGGGGCAAAGGAGCAGTACTTC.

J is TRBJ2-1 and V is TRBV6-8; 12 nucleotides match TRBD2. V shed 6 bases and J 7 bases; nucleotides not matched to a gene: 1. This CDR3 has 13 residues. The germline gives CDR1 MNHGY, CDR2 SAAAGT. The CDR3, as DNA: TGTGCCAGCAGACTAGCGGGAGGAAATGAGCAGTTCTTC. This gives the protein CASRLAGGNEQFF.

This clonotype was recorded many times. The chain has TRBV27 and TRBJ2-2, with 8 bases fitting TRBD2. In germline, CDR1 is MNHEY, CDR2 SMNVEV (reference sequence). V shed 3 bases, J shed 3 bases, and the junction held 3 bases outside the gene matches. The CDR3 is 15 residues long. CDR3 coding DNA: TGTGCCAGCAGTTTGCGGGAGGACTACACCGGGGAGCTGTTTTTT. Its translation is CASSLREDYTGELFF.

This clonotype has at least ten counts. The chain joins TRBV6-2 or TRBV6-3 to TRBJ2-1; 13 nucleotides line up with TRBD2. Germline CDR1 reads MNHEY; CDR2 reads SVGEGT. The CDR3 loop spans 19 amino acids. V dropped 0 bases and J dropped 7; count of bases not matched to a gene: 12. The CDR3 region is CASSYSTWTSGGLGNEQFF. The CDR3 DNA sequence: TGTGCCAGCAGTTACTCGACGTGGACTAGCGGGGGACTGGGGAATGAGCAGTTCTTC.

This chain joins TRBV4-3 and TRBJ2-7; tentatively, D is TRBD2 (7 bases). Per the germline V gene, CDR1 is LGHNA and CDR2 is YSLEER. The CDR3 contains 18 residues. The V end was cut by 3 bases, the J end by 2 bases, with 23 bases between. The CDR3 nucleotides read TGCGCCAGCAGCCAGGGACATATAGCGGGTGGGGTACCCTACGAGCAGTACTTC. This codes for CASSQGHIAGGVPYEQYF.

V usage is TRBV7-2 and J usage is TRBJ2-7; the D is unclear. Trimming shortened V by 5 bases and J by 4 bases, and 12 bases separated the two germline ends. The CDR3 totals 13 residues. Germline loops: CDR1 SGHTA, CDR2 FQGNSA. DNA for the CDR3: TGTGCCAGCAGCCCTAAGAGTGGGTACGAGCAGTACTTC. This codes for CASSPKSGYEQYF. Looking up the rest from reference TRBV7-2 and TRBJ2-7 gives the full variable domain: GAGVSQSPSNKVTEKGKDVELRCDPISGHTALYWYRQSLGQGLEFLIYFQGNSAPDKSGLPSDRFSAERTGGSVSTLTIQRTQQEDSAVYLCASSPKSGYEQYFGPGTRLTVT.

In its sample, this clonotype was seen many times. The CDR3 is CASGGGDRGRNEQYF. For the CDR3, the DNA is TGTGCTAGTGGAGGGGGGGACAGGGGGAGGAACGAGCAGTACTTC. The chain is built from TRBV12-5 and TRBJ2-7; 11 bases agree with TRBD1. CDR1 and CDR2 (germline): LGHNT, FRNRAP. V shed 6 bases and J 5 bases; nucleotides not matched to a gene: 9. CDR3 length equals 15 residues.

This clonotype was observed many times. This sequence joins TRBV7-8 and TRBJ1-1; D remains unclear. Trimming pared 4 bases from V and 0 bases from J, leaving 9 bases between. The V gene's germline CDR1 is SGHVS and CDR2 FQNEAQ. The CDR3 runs 14 residues. As DNA, the CDR3 is TGTGCCAGCAGCTATCGAGGCATGAACACTGAAGCTTTCTTT. Translation: CASSYRGMNTEAFF.

This clonotype has ten or more counts. This chain uses TRBV7-8 with TRBJ2-3, with 11 bases identical to TRBD1. Germline V lookup: CDR1 SGHVS, CDR2 FQNEAQ. The junction had 11 bases not matched to a gene; V was cut back by 5 bases and J by 4 bases. The CDR3 runs 17 residues. DNA for the CDR3: TGTGCCAGCAGCCTCCCGGACAGGGGGCTTTCGGCAGATACGCAGTATTTT. Its translation is CASSLPDRGLSADTQYF.

CDR3: CASSPPRGARGDTQYF. The CDR3 bases are TGTGCCAGCAGTCCGCCCCGGGGGGCGAGAGGAGATACGCAGTATTTT. The chain is built from TRBV28 and TRBJ2-3; perhaps TRBD2 as D (7 bases). V lost 5 bases to trimming and J lost 5 bases, with 20 bases between them. The CDR3 is 16 residues long. Germline-derived CDR1 and CDR2 are MDHEN and SYDVKM. The entire variable domain, with the rest obtained from reference TRBV28 and TRBJ2-3, is as follows: DVKVTQSSRYLVKRTGEKVFLECVQDMDHENMFWYRQDPGLGLRLIYFSYDVKMKEKGDIPEGYSVSREKKERFSLILESASTNQTSMYLCASSPPRGARGDTQYFGPGTRLTVL.

A few counts support this clonotype. The rearrangement links TRBV12-3 or TRBV12-4 to TRBJ1-1; D gene unclear. This CDR3 comprises 13 residues. Between the trimmed V and J ends, which lost 2 bases and 4 bases, there was a span of 8 bases. The CDR3 protein is CASSLIDPTEAFF. The CDR3 DNA sequence: TGTGCCAGCAGTTTAATCGACCCCACTGAAGCTTTCTTT.

The table lists this clonotype with many counts. V is TRBV19 and J is TRBJ2-2; D gene ambiguous. Trimming shortened V by 6 bases and J by 7 bases, and 12 bases separated the two germline ends. Germline loops: CDR1 LNHDA, CDR2 SQIVND (reference sequence). The CDR3 loop spans 13 amino acids. The CDR3 protein is CASSGLSIGELFF. The DNA of the CDR3 is TGTGCCAGTAGCGGGCTTTCCATCGGGGAGCTGTTTTTT. Combining the CDR3 with reference TRBV19 and TRBJ2-2 gives the whole variable domain DGGITQSPKYLFRKEGQNVTLSCEQNLNHDAMYWYRQDPGQGLRLIYYSQIVNDFQKGDIAEGYSVSREKKESFPLTVTSAQKNPTAFYLCASSGLSIGELFFGEGSRLTVL.

This clonotype was counted ten times or more. The chain employs TRBV7-9 and TRBJ1-1; D call uncertain. V was trimmed by 1 base and J by 2 bases, leaving 11 bases between them. The CDR3 extends over 15 amino acids. The germline V gene encodes CDR1 SEHNR and CDR2 FQNEAQ (reference sequence). This CDR3 is CASSLEWQDNTEAFF. For the CDR3, the DNA is TGTGCCAGCAGCTTAGAGTGGCAGGATAACACTGAAGCTTTCTTT.

The sample holds many counts of this clonotype. The V call is TRBV7-9, the J call TRBJ2-2; 13 nucleotides match TRBD2. The CDR3 totals 16 residues. Germline CDR1 SEHNR, CDR2 FQNEAQ (reference sequence). The trim removed 6 bases at V and 3 bases at J, leaving 4 bases unmatched. CDR3 amino acids: CASRPTSGRDTGELFF. The DNA for the CDR3 is TGTGCCAGCAGACCAACTAGCGGGAGGGACACCGGGGAGCTGTTTTTT. The whole variable domain, filled in from reference TRBV7-9 and TRBJ2-2, reads DTGVSQNPRHKITKRGQNVTFRCDPISEHNRLYWYRQTLGQGPEFLTYFQNEAQLEKSRLLSDRFSAERPKGSFSTLEIQRTEQGDSAMYLCASRPTSGRDTGELFFGEGSRLTVL.

This clonotype was counted at least ten times. The V call is TRBV7-3, the J call TRBJ2-3; 8 nucleotides align to TRBD2. Germline V CDR1 and CDR2: SGHTA, FQGTGA. The CDR3 loop spans 15 amino acids. V was clipped by 5 bases and J by 3 bases; unmatched bases: 7. The CDR3 is CASSEILAATDTQYF. In nucleotides, the CDR3 is TGTGCCAGCAGCGAAATACTAGCGGCAACAGATACGCAGTATTTT.

This clonotype was seen a few times. V usage is TRBV20-1 and J usage is TRBJ2-1, with 9 bases identical to TRBD2. Germline loops: CDR1 DFQATT, CDR2 SNEGSKA (reference sequence). This CDR3 region has 16 residues. V shed 4 bases, J shed 4 bases, and the junction held 11 bases outside the gene matches. CDR3 bases: TGCAGTGCTACGGATAGGGCGGGGGGGGCATACAATGAGCAGTTCTTC. As protein: CSATDRAGGAYNEQFF.

Notes on this clonotype: At one end, the junction sequence differs from germline, possibly due to a read error. The rearrangement links TRBV7-2 to TRBJ1-2; D possibly corresponds to TRBD1 (6 bases). Germline assignment: CDR1 SGHTA and CDR2 FQGNSA. CDR3 length equals 16 residues. DNA of the CDR3: TGTGCCAGCAGCCTAGCAGGGGAGAGTTTATGGTATGGCTACACCTTC. Amino acid sequence: CASSLAGESLWYGYTF.

This clonotype was detected many times. The chain combines TRBV7-6 with TRBJ1-1; tentative D call: TRBD1 (5 bases). With 6 bases removed from V and 0 bases from J, the gap between germline ends came to 11 bases. Germline assignment: CDR1 SGHVS and CDR2 FNYEAQ. CDR3 length equals 14 residues. CDR3 DNA sequence: TGTGCCAGCAGGAAGGGACCGGTGAACACTGAAGCTTTCTTT. The encoded protein is CASRKGPVNTEAFF.

This clonotype occurred a few times. The chain joins TRBV24-1 to TRBJ2-1, with TRBD2 matching 12 bases. Germline assignment: CDR1 KGHDR and CDR2 SFDVKD. The CDR3 runs to 16 residues. Trimming removed 4 bases from V and 10 bases from J; junction bases left unmatched: 10. The CDR3 region is CATSDLTTSGSREQFF. CDR3 bases: TGTGCCACCAGTGACTTGACGACTAGCGGGAGTAGAGAGCAGTTCTTC.

This chain uses TRBV28 with TRBJ2-7, with no clear D. The CDR3 length is 15 residues. V dropped 4 bases and J dropped 0 bases, with 13 bases sitting between them. Per germline, CDR1 MDHEN and CDR2 SYDVKM. Here the CDR3 reads CASSSRQVVSYEQYF. CDR3 bases: TGTGCCAGCAGTTCCCGGCAGGTCGTCTCCTACGAGCAGTACTTC.

J is TRBJ2-1 and V is TRBV12-3 or TRBV12-4; TRBD2 matches 12 bases. This CDR3 is built from 16 residues. J lost 3 bases, V lost 7 bases, and 7 bases had no gene match. Written as DNA, the CDR3 is TGTGCCAGCACTCCAGGACTAGCGGGAATCTACAATGAGCAGTTCTTC. Translated: CASTPGLAGIYNEQFF.

In its sample, this clonotype was seen many times. This chain uses TRBV7-2 with TRBJ1-1; D remains ambiguous. Germline CDR1 SGHTA, CDR2 FQGNSA. The CDR3 spans 13 residues. V lost 1 base to trimming and J lost 8 bases, with 11 bases between them. The CDR3 DNA reads TGTGCCAGCAGCTTAGTGACGTCGGGAGAAGCTTTCTTT. This encodes CASSLVTSGEAFF. The entire variable domain, with the rest obtained from reference TRBV7-2 and TRBJ1-1, is as follows: GAGVSQSPSNKVTEKGKDVELRCDPISGHTALYWYRQSLGQGLEFLIYFQGNSAPDKSGLPSDRFSAERTGGSVSTLTIQRTQQEDSAVYLCASSLVTSGEAFFGQGTRLTVV.